This TCR beta chain derives from a study of T cell repertoires in cytomegalovirus infection. Across the study: Indications of both CMV infection and matching HLA type were provided by public TCR beta signatures.

Germline V gives CDR1 DFQATT, CDR2 SNEGSKA (reference sequence). CDR3 size: 11 residues. V was shortened by 4 bases and J by 6 bases, with 10 bases between the two germline ends. Findings of the study overall: Identification of carriers of CMV plus the relevant HLA was achieved through cumulative public TCR beta family frequency. Across the ex vivo response, the dominant clonotypes were HLA-C-restricted CMV-specific TCR beta clonotypes.

TCRdb independently ran MiXCR on the reads; one entry per CDR3 protein. Of about 250,000 distinct CDR3 sequences detected, more than 9% appear once; the ten largest clones hold 1.5% to 2%. This clonotype was recorded many times. Its antigen is currently unknown. Input material: PBMCs. The chain employs TRBV20-1 and TRBJ2-7; D is uncertain. The receptor was derived from a human donor in good health (CMV status not recorded). Some clones in this sample may be carry-over from other donors' samples. The CDR3, as DNA: TGCAGTGCTACCCCCCAGGTCGAGCAGTACTTC. It codes for CSATPQVEQYF.